The 8 T cell receptor beta chains below were found in one sample sequenced in a study of blood T cell repertoires in COVID-19. TCRdb's table, derived via immunoSEQ multiplex PCR, lists solely in-frame clones and lacks some. Of about 160,000 clones in the sample, approximately 90% were seen once. The sequenced sample was PBMCs or T cells enriched from blood (not recorded which). The source is a woman aged 45-65 years who had recovered from COVID-19.

This chain uses TRBV7-9 with TRBJ2-1; D possibly corresponds to TRBD1 (5 bases). V was shortened by 0 bases and J by 8 bases, with 14 bases between the two germline ends. CDR1 is SEHNR, CDR2 FQNEAQ, per germline (reference sequence). The CDR3 loop spans 15 amino acids. CDR3 residues: CASSLAQGRRDEQFF. Written as DNA, the CDR3 is TGTGCCAGCAGCTTAGCCCAGGGTCGGCGCGATGAGCAGTTCTTC.

The DNA of the CDR3 is TGTGCCAGCAGTTTACTCACAGATACGCAGTATTTT. Translating gives CASSLLTDTQYF. The chain carries TRBV28 and TRBJ2-3; unclear D gene. Germline CDR1 is MDHEN and CDR2 is SYDVKM. The CDR3 runs 12 residues. The V end lost 2 bases, the J end lost 2 bases, and 2 bases lay between the germline ends.

The chain carries TRBV10-3 and TRBJ1-1; D remains unclear. V was trimmed by 5 bases and J by 1 base, leaving 14 bases between them. This CDR3 is 15 amino acids long. CDR1 and CDR2 from the germline V gene are ENHRY and SYGVKD. The CDR3 coding sequence is TGTGCCATCAGTACCGGGTTCTTGACGAACACTGAAGCTTTCTTT. Protein product: CAISTGFLTNTEAFF.

Details on this clone: At one end the junction does not follow the germline gene, possibly because of a read error. The J gene is TRBJ1-4, the V gene TRBV6-5; 9 nucleotides align to TRBD1. Germline CDR1 reads MNHEY; CDR2 reads SVGAGI. The CDR3 is made up of 15 amino acids. CDR3 sequence (DNA): TGTGCCAGCAGTGACTCAGGGACAGGGCATGAAAAACTGTTTTTT. It yields the protein CASSDSGTGHEKLFF.

This chain joins TRBV6-5 and TRBJ1-4, with a tentative D call TRBD1 (6 bases). The CDR3 runs 15 residues. The germline gives CDR1 MNHEY, CDR2 SVGAGI. The germline V and J ends were trimmed by 8 bases and 8 bases, with 21 bases remaining between them. The DNA for the CDR3 is TGTGCCAGCTCCATAGGTGCAGGGGCCGTCGAAAAACTGTTTTTT. This encodes CASSIGAGAVEKLFF.

This chain's CDR3 is CASSPASTNYGYTF. CDR3 nucleotide sequence: TGTGCCAGCTCACCCGCGTCTACTAACTATGGCTACACCTTC. V usage is TRBV18 and J usage is TRBJ1-2; D is unclear. CDR3 size: 14 residues. CDR1 is KGHSH, CDR2 LQKENI, per germline. Trimming cost V 3 bases and J 0 bases, with 8 bases left between them. The variable domain in full, with the rest retrieved from reference TRBV18 and TRBJ1-2, is NAGVMQNPRHLVRRRGQEARLRCSPMKGHSHVYWYRQLPEEGLKFMVYLQKENIIDESGMPKERFSAEFPKEGPSILRIQQVVRGDSAAYFCASSPASTNYGYTFGSGTRLTVV.

Worth noting for this clone: A read error may account for a junction end that differs from germline. The rearrangement joins TRBV2 to TRBJ1-2; a possible D gene is TRBD1 (6 bases). The germline V gene has CDR1 SNHLY and CDR2 FYNNEI. The CDR3 is made up of 12 amino acids. Written as DNA, the CDR3 is TGTGCCAGTTCCCAGGAACTTGACAGGAGTAGCTTC. Translating it yields CASSQELDRSSF.

This chain joins TRBV4-2 and TRBJ2-3; 8 nucleotides match TRBD2. With 0 bases clipped from V and 0 bases from J, the junction kept 14 bases outside the gene matches. Germline-derived CDR1 and CDR2 are LGHNA and YNFKEQ. The CDR3 is 20 amino acids. The CDR3 DNA follows: TGTGCCAGCAGCCAAGACAGCACCGGGGGGGGTTTTACTAGCACAGATACGCAGTATTTT. Its translation is CASSQDSTGGGFTSTDTQYF.